The entry below describes one T cell receptor (beta chain). Only in-frame clones appear in the TCRdb table, and some are missing; sequencing was by immunoSEQ multiplex PCR. Among some 170,000 clones listed, over 80% were seen once. Germline values: CDR1 LNHNV, CDR2 YYDKDF (reference sequence). This CDR3 is built from 15 residues. J was trimmed by 3 bases and V by 2 bases; bases with no gene match: 2. These data belong to a study of T cell responses to AZD1222 COVID-19 vaccine. The rearrangement links TRBV15 to TRBJ2-2; 8 positions agree with TRBD1. This sample comprised peripheral blood, obtained 28 days after the second dose of the MenACWY control vaccine. The clonotype comes from an adult who received the MenACWY meningococcal vaccine as a control. The CDR3: CATSRQDRDTGELFF. In DNA form, the CDR3 reads TGTGCCACCAGCAGACAGGACAGGGACACCGGGGAGCTGTTTTTT.